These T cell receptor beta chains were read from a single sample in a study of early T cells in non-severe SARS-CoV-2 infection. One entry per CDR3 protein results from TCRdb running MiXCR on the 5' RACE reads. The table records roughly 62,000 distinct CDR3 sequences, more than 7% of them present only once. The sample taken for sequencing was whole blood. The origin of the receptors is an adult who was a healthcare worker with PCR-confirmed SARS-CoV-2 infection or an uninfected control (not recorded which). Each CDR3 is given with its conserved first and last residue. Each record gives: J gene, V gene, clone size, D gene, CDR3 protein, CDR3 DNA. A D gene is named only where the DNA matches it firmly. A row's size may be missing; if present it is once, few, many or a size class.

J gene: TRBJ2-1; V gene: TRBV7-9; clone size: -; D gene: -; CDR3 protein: CASSYHDRTPLFYNEQFF; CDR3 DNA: TGTGCCAGCAGCTATCATGACAGGACCCCTCTTTTCTACAATGAGCAGTTCTTC
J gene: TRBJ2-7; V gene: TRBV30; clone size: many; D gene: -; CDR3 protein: CAWRSGGTLHYEQYF; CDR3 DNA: TGTGCCTGGAGGAGCGGCGGGACCCTTCACTACGAGCAGTACTTC
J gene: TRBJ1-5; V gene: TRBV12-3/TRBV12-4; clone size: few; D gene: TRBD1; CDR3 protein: CASSTGERGNQPQHF; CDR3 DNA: TGTGCCAGCAGTACAGGGGAACGCGGCAATCAGCCCCAGCATTTT
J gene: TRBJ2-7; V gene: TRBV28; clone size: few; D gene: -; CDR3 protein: CASSSGTVYEQYF; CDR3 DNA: TGTGCCAGCAGTAGCGGGACAGTGTACGAGCAGTACTTC
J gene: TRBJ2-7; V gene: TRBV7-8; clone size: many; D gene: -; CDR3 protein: CASSLDHRPTNEQYF; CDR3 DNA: TGTGCCAGCAGCTTAGATCATCGCCCAACAAACGAGCAGTACTTC
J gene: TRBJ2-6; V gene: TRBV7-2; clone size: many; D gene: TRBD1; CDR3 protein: CASSLGQLDYSGANVLTF; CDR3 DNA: TGTGCCAGCAGCTTGGGACAGCTCGACTACTCTGGGGCCAACGTCCTGACTTTC
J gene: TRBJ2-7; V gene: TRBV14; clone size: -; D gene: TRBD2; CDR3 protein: CASSLSGSTYEQYF; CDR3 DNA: TGTGCCAGCAGCCTTAGCGGGAGCACCTACGAGCAGTACTTC
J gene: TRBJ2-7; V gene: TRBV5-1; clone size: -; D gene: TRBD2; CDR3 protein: CASSLGGLAYEQYF; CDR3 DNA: TGCGCCAGCAGCTTGGGGGGACTAGCCTACGAGCAGTACTTC
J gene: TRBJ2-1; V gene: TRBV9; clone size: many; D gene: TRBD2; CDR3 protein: CASSGGSSTYNEQFF; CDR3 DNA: TGTGCCAGCAGCGGCGGGAGTTCTACCTACAATGAGCAGTTCTTC
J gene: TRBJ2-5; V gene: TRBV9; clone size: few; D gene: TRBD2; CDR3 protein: CASSGLAGGKTQYF; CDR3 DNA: TGTGCCAGCAGCGGACTAGCGGGAGGAAAGACCCAGTACTTC
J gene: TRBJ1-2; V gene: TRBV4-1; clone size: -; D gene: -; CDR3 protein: CASSQAGNYGYTF; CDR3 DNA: TGCGCCAGCAGCCAAGCAGGGAACTATGGCTACACCTTC
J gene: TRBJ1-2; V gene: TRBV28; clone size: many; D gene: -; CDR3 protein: CASIQGNYGYTF; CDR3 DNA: TGTGCCAGCATTCAAGGGAACTATGGCTACACCTTC
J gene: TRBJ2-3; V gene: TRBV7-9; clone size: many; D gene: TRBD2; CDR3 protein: CASSSWGLAGVTDTQYF; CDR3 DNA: TGTGCCAGCAGCTCCTGGGGATTAGCGGGAGTCACAGATACGCAGTATTTT
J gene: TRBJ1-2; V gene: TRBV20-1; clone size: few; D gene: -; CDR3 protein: CSARDGQQGSVYGYTF; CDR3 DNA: TGCAGTGCTAGAGATGGCCAACAGGGATCCGTATATGGCTACACCTTC
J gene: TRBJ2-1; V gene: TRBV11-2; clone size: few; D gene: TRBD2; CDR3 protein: CASSGGLAGSYNEQFF; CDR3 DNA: TGTGCCAGCAGCGGGGGACTAGCGGGTTCGTACAATGAGCAGTTCTTC
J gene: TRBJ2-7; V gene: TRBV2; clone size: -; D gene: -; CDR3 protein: CASSEALASRGYF; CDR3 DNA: TGTGCCAGCAGTGAAGCGCTTGCCTCCAGGGGGTACTTC
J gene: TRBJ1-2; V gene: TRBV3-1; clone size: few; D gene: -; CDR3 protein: CASSQDGRLYGYTF; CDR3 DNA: TGTGCCAGCAGCCAAGACGGCAGACTCTATGGCTACACCTTC
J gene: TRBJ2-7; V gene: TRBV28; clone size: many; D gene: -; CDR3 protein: CASSLDSSFEQYF; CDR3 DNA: TGTGCCAGCAGTTTAGACTCCTCGTTTGAGCAGTACTTC
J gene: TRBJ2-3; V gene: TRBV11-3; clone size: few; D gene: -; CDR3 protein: CASSLDSRADTQYF; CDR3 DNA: TGTGCCAGCAGCTTAGACAGCCGCGCAGATACGCAGTATTTT
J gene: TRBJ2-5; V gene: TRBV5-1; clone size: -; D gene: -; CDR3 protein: CASSLRQPKETQYF; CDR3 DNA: TGCGCCAGCAGCTTGCGACAGCCTAAAGAGACCCAGTACTTC
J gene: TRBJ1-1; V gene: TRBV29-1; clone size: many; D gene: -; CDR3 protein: CSVGGRNTEAFF; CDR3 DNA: TGCAGCGTTGGGGGCCGGAACACTGAAGCTTTCTTT
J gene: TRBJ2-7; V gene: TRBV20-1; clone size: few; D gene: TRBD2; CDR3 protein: CSARDRRLAASWEQYF; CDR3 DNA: TGCAGTGCTAGAGACCGCCGACTAGCGGCGTCCTGGGAGCAGTACTTC
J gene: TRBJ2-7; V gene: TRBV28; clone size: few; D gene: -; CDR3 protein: CASSQGGGAYEQYF; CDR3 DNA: TGTGCCAGCAGTCAGGGGGGAGGGGCCTACGAGCAGTACTTC
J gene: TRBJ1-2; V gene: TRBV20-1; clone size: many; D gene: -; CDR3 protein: CSARDRGAFGYTF; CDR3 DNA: TGCAGTGCTAGAGACAGGGGAGCTTTTGGCTACACCTTC
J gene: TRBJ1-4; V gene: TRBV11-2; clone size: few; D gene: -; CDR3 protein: CASSPLGARRNEKLFF; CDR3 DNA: TGTGCCAGCAGCCCTTTGGGTGCCCGGCGGAATGAAAAACTGTTTTTT
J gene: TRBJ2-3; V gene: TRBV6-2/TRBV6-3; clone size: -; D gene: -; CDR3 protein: CASSYSVLGVDTQYF; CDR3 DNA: TGTGCCAGCAGTTACTCGGTTCTCGGGGTTGATACGCAGTATTTT
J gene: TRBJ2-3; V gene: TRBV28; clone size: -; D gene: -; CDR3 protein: CASSSPPSDTQYF; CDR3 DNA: TGTGCCAGCAGTTCCCCACCCTCAGATACGCAGTATTTT
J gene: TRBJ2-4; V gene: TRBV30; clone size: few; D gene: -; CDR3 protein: CAWGGSGLAKNIQYF; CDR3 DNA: TGTGCCTGGGGGGGGTCCGGGCTTGCCAAAAACATTCAGTACTTC
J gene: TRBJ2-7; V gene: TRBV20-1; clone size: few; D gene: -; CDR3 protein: CSARSSGGSYEQYF; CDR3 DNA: TGCAGTGCTAGATCATCCGGGGGAAGCTACGAGCAGTACTTC
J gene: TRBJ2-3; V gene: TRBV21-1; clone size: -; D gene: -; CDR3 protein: CASEQVSSTDTQYF; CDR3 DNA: TGTGCCAGCGAGCAGGTTTCTAGCACAGATACGCAGTATTTT
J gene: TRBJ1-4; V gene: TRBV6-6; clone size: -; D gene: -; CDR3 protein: CASSYPGEKLFF; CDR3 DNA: TGTGCCAGCAGTTACCCGGGGGAAAAACTGTTTTTT
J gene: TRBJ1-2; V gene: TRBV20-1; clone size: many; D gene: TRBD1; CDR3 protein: CQGGGNNYGYTF; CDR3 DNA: TGCCAGGGGGGCGGAAACAACTATGGCTACACCTTC
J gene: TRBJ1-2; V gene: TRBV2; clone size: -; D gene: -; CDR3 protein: CATTPNYGYTF; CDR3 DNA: TGTGCAACGACCCCTAACTATGGCTACACCTTC
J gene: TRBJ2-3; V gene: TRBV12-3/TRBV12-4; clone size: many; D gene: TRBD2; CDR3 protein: CASSFPGLAGSDTQYF; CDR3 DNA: TGTGCCAGCAGTTTTCCGGGACTAGCGGGGTCAGATACGCAGTATTTT
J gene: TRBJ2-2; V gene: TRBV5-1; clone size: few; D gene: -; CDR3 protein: CASRRDSTGELFF; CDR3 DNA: TGCGCCAGCAGACGGGACTCCACCGGGGAGCTGTTTTTT
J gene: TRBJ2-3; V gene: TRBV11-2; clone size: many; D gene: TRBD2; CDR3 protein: CASRISGRARTDTQYF; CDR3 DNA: TGTGCCAGCAGAATTAGCGGGAGGGCCCGCACAGATACGCAGTATTTT
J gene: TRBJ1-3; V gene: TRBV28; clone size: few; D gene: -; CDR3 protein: CASSLLRERVSGNTIYF; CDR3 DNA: TGTGCCAGCAGTTTGCTCAGGGAGCGCGTCTCTGGAAACACCATATATTTT
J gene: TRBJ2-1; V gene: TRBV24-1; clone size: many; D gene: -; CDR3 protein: CATKGADEQFF; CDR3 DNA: TGTGCCACCAAAGGGGCCGATGAGCAGTTCTTC
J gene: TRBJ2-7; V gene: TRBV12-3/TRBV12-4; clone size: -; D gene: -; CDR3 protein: CASSLRTSLGGNEQYF; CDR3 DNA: TGTGCCAGCAGTTTACGTACATCACTTGGCGGGAACGAGCAGTACTTC
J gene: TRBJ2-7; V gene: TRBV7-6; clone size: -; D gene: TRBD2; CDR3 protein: CASSPGLAGRGSYEQYF; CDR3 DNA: TGTGCCAGCAGCCCCGGACTAGCGGGAAGAGGTTCCTACGAGCAGTACTTC
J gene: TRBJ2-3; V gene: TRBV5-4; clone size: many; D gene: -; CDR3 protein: CASSLEGRGRAADTQYF; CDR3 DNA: TGTGCCAGCAGCTTGGAGGGGCGCGGCAGGGCGGCAGATACGCAGTATTTT
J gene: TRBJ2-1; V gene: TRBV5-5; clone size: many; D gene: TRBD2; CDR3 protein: CASSQGTSGYNEQFF; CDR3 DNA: TGTGCCAGCAGCCAAGGGACTAGCGGATACAATGAGCAGTTCTTC
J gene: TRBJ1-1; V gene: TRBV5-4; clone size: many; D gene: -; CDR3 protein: CASRPRENTEAFF; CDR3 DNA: TGTGCCAGCAGACCCAGAGAGAACACTGAAGCTTTCTTT
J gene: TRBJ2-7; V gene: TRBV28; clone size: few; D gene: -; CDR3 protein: CASSPSSGLGYEQYF; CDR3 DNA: TGTGCCAGCAGTCCCTCCTCCGGACTGGGCTACGAGCAGTACTTC
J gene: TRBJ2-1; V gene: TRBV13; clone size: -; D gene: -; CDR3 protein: CASTPPGSYNEQFF; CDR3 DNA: TGTGCCAGCACCCCCCCAGGATCCTACAATGAGCAGTTCTTC
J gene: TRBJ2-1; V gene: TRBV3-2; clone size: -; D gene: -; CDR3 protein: CASSQASSGRAGEQFF; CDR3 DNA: TGTGCCAGCAGCCAAGCTTCTAGCGGGAGGGCCGGTGAGCAGTTCTTC
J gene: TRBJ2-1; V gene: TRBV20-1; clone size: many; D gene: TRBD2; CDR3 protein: CSSRGASGNSYNEQFF; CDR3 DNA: TGCAGTTCCCGGGGGGCTAGCGGGAACTCCTACAATGAGCAGTTCTTC
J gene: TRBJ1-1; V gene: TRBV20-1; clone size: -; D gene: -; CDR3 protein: CSARGQGVEAFF; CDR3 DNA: TGCAGTGCTAGAGGGCAGGGCGTTGAAGCTTTCTTT
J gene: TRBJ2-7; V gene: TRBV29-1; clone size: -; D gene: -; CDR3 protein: CSVGYGSYEQYF; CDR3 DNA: TGCAGCGTTGGTTATGGTTCCTACGAGCAGTACTTC
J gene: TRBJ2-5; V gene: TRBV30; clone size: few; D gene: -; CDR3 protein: CAWSGNRETQYF; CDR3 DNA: TGTGCCTGGAGTGGGAATAGGGAGACCCAGTACTTC
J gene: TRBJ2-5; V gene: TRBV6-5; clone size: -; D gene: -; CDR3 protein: CASSYDETQYF; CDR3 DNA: TGTGCCAGCAGTTACGATGAGACCCAGTACTTC
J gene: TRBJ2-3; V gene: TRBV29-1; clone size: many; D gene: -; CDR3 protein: CSISGPSTDTQYF; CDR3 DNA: TGCAGTATTAGCGGACCAAGCACAGATACGCAGTATTTT
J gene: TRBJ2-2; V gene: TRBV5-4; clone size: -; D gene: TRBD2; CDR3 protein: CASSGSGTSGLSGELFF; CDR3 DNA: TGTGCCAGCAGCGGATCGGGGACTAGCGGGCTTTCCGGGGAGCTGTTTTTT